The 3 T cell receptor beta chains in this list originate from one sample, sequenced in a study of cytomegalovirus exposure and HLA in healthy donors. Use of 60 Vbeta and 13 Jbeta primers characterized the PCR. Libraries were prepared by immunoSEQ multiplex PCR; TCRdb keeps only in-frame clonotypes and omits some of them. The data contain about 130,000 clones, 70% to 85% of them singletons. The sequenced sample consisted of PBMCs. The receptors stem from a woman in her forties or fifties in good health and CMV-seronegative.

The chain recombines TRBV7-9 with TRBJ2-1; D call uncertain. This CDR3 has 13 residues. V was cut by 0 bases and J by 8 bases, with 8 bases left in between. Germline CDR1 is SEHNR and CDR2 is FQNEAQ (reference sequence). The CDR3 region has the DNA TGTGCCAGCAGCTTAGCGAGCCTCTATGAGCAGTTCTTC. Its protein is CASSLASLYEQFF.

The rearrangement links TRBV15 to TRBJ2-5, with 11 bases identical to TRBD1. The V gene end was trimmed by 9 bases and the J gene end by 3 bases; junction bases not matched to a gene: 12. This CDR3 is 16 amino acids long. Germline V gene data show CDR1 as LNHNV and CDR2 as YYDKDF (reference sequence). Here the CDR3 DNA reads TGTGCCACGACAGACCCAGGGACAGGGGGAAAAGAGACCCAGTACTTC. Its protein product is CATTDPGTGGKETQYF.

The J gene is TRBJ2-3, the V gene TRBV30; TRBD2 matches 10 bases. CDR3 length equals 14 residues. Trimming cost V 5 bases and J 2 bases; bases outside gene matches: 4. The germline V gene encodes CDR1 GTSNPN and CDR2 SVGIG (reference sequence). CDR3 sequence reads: CAWWTSGDTDTQYF. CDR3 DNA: TGTGCCTGGTGGACTAGCGGTGACACAGATACGCAGTATTTT.